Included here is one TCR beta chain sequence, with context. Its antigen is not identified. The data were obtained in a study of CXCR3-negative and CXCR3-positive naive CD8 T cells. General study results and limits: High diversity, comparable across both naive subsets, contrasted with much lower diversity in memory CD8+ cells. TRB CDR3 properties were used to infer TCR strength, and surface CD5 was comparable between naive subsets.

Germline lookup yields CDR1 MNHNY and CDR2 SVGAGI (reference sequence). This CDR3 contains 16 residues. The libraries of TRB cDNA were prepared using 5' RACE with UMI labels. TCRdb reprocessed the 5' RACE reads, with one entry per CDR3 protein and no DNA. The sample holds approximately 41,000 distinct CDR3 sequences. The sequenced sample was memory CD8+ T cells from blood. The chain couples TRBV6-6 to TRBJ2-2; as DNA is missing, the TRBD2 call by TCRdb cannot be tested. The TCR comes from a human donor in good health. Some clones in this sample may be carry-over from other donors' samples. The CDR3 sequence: CATGLAGGQNTGELFF.